These 19 T cell receptor beta chains were all obtained from the same sample, sequenced in a study of T cell changes during pregnancy in multiple sclerosis. Repertoires were generated with immunoSEQ multiplex PCR, while TCRdb's copy carries only in-frame clones and drops some. The sample contains 93,000 or so clones, 80% to 95% of which appear only once. This specimen consisted of peripheral blood, obtained before pregnancy. The receptors stem from a female donor with multiple sclerosis, enrolled in a pregnancy study.

This chain uses TRBV7-2 with TRBJ2-2; 9 bases fit TRBD1. The CDR3 covers 15 residues. V lost 7 bases, J lost 4 bases, and 7 bases stayed unmatched. Looked up from germline, CDR1 is SGHTA and CDR2 is FQGNSA. Here the CDR3 reads CASNSGTGFTGELFF. The CDR3 nucleotides read TGTGCCAGCAACTCCGGGACAGGGTTCACCGGGGAGCTGTTTTTT.

The chain recombines TRBV6-5 with TRBJ2-5; D unclear. The CDR3 covers 16 residues. Trimming removed 4 bases at V and 5 bases at J, with 20 bases between. Germline V gene lookup returns CDR1 MNHEY and CDR2 SVGAGI. This chain's CDR3 is CASSSFGLIGWETQYF. The DNA of the CDR3 is TGTGCCAGCAGTTCCTTCGGTCTTATCGGGTGGGAGACCCAGTACTTC.

A single count supports this clone. The V and J genes are TRBV27 and TRBJ2-3, with 9 positions matching TRBD2. Germline values: CDR1 MNHEY, CDR2 SMNVEV (reference sequence). The CDR3 contains 17 residues. The V segment lost 6 bases and the J segment 4 bases; nucleotides outside the gene matches: 14. This CDR3 is CASSRSPGLASADTQYF. The CDR3, as DNA: TGTGCCAGCAGCCGATCCCCGGGACTAGCTTCAGCAGATACGCAGTATTTT.

The chain employs TRBV29-1 and TRBJ2-3; TRBD2 matches 7 bases. The germline V gene encodes CDR1 SQVTM and CDR2 ANQGSEA. The CDR3 is 15 amino acids. V trimming: 7 bases; J trimming: 4 bases; junction bases outside the gene matches: 14. In DNA form, the CDR3 reads TGCAGCGCCGGTCCGGGAGGTGGAGAACCAGATACGCAGTATTTT. Amino acid sequence: CSAGPGGGEPDTQYF.

This clone has only one observation. J is TRBJ2-7 and V is TRBV19, with TRBD1 identical over 8 bases. CDR3 length: 14 residues. V gave up 5 bases and J gave up 4 bases; unmatched junction bases: 7. Germline V gene sequence: CDR1 LNHDA, CDR2 SQIVND (reference sequence). This CDR3 is CASSSGRQGYEQYF. The CDR3 DNA follows: TGTGCCAGTAGTTCCGGACGACAGGGGTACGAGCAGTACTTC.

The J gene is TRBJ2-6, the V gene TRBV19; a possible D gene is TRBD1 (5 bases). The CDR3 totals 15 residues. V was pared by 3 bases and J by 4 bases, with 10 bases between. Germline V gene lookup returns CDR1 LNHDA and CDR2 SQIVND (reference sequence). The DNA for the CDR3 is TGTGCCAGTAGTATCTGGGGCCCCGGGGCCAACGTCCTGACTTTC. It codes for CASSIWGPGANVLTF.

V usage is TRBV7-2 and J usage is TRBJ1-1; 7 bases are shared with TRBD1. Germline loops: CDR1 SGHTA, CDR2 FQGNSA. The CDR3 length is 16 residues. V gave up 4 bases and J gave up 5 bases; unmatched junction bases: 13. As DNA, the CDR3 is TGTGCCAGCAGCTCCCTGGGGAGGTCAGGGGGTACTGAAGCTTTCTTT. Amino acids: CASSSLGRSGGTEAFF.

V is TRBV4-3 and J is TRBJ1-2; D perhaps matches TRBD1 (6 bases). CDR1 and CDR2 from the germline V gene are LGHNA and YSLEER. V gave up 3 bases and J gave up 10 bases, with 12 bases separating them. The CDR3 is 12 residues long. CDR3 sequence (DNA): TGCGCCAGCAGCCAGACACAGGGAGTCTACACCTTC. This gives the protein CASSQTQGVYTF.

J is TRBJ2-1 and V is TRBV1; the D call of TRBD2 is as the table states it, not checked on the DNA. TRBV1 constitutes a pseudogene. This CDR3 is 13 amino acids long. The CDR3: CTSSLPSCYEQFF. CDR3 nucleotide sequence: TGCACCAGCAGCCTTCCTAGTTGTTATGAGCAGTTCTTC.

The V gene is TRBV27, the J gene TRBJ2-3, with D possibly TRBD1 on 6 matching bases. The CDR3 consists of 16 residues. Germline CDR1 MNHEY, CDR2 SMNVEV (reference sequence). The V end was cut by 4 bases, the J end by 1 base, with 15 bases between. CDR3 region: CASSSGTSERTDTQYF. The CDR3 DNA follows: TGTGCCAGCAGTTCCGGGACATCCGAGCGCACAGATACGCAGTATTTT.

The chain joins TRBV6-1 to TRBJ1-5; 11 positions match TRBD1. Looked up from germline, CDR1 is MNHNS and CDR2 is SASEGT. V shed 6 bases and J 7 bases; nucleotides not matched to a gene: 5. CDR3 length: 14 amino acids. The CDR3 loop reads CASSWTGGIQPQHF. The CDR3 DNA reads as TGTGCCAGCAGCTGGACAGGGGGCATCCAGCCCCAGCATTTT.

CDR3 protein: CASSTGTGDSYEQYF. The CDR3 bases are TGTGCCAGCAGCACAGGGACAGGGGACTCCTACGAGCAGTACTTC. The chain links TRBV7-7 to TRBJ2-7; the match to TRBD1 covers 10 bases. Unmatched junction bases numbered 4, after V lost 5 bases and J lost 0 bases. The CDR3 contains 15 residues. Germline V gives CDR1 SSHAT, CDR2 FNYEAQ (reference sequence).

The J gene is TRBJ2-3, the V gene TRBV9, with TRBD2 identical over 9 bases. CDR1 is SGDLS and CDR2 is YYNGEE in the germline V gene. Trimming cost V 1 base and J 5 bases; bases outside gene matches: 5. This CDR3 region has 15 residues. CDR3 DNA: TGTGCCAGCAGCGTATCAGCGGGGGGAGGAGATACGCAGTATTTT. It translates to CASSVSAGGGDTQYF.

V and J are TRBV27 and TRBJ2-1; 11 bases match TRBD2. Germline values: CDR1 MNHEY, CDR2 SMNVEV (reference sequence). Germline trimming cut 2 bases from V and 8 bases from J; bases unmatched to any gene: 8. This CDR3 spans 16 amino acids. CDR3 in amino acids: CASSLRVSGRADEQFF. The DNA for the CDR3 is TGTGCCAGCAGTTTAAGGGTTAGCGGGAGGGCCGATGAGCAGTTCTTC.

The chain joins TRBV2 to TRBJ2-3, with D uncertain. This CDR3 region has 15 residues. Between the trimmed V and J ends, which lost 2 bases and 3 bases, there was a span of 12 bases. Germline-derived CDR1 and CDR2 are SNHLY and FYNNEI. The chain's CDR3 is CASSEKLSRTDTQYF. The DNA of the CDR3 is TGTGCCAGCAGTGAAAAACTCTCACGGACAGATACGCAGTATTTT.

The J gene is TRBJ2-5, the V gene TRBV15; a weak D match, TRBD1 (6 bases). Looked up from germline, CDR1 is LNHNV and CDR2 is YYDKDF (reference sequence). The ends were cut back, 3 bases at V and 5 bases at J, with 16 bases in the middle. The CDR3 totals 15 residues. This CDR3 is CATSSEIQGLETQYF. CDR3 DNA: TGTGCCACCAGCAGTGAAATCCAGGGGTTGGAGACCCAGTACTTC.

The chain employs TRBV9 and TRBJ1-6; a weak D match, TRBD1 (5 bases). Germline CDR1 and CDR2: SGDLS and YYNGEE. This CDR3 is 13 amino acids long. Between the trimmed V and J ends, which lost 4 bases and 16 bases, there was a span of 18 bases. The CDR3: CASSKVGAPLLHF. The DNA of the CDR3 is TGTGCCAGCAGCAAAGTAGGGGCCCCGCTACTCCACTTT.

The V gene is TRBV4-2, the J gene TRBJ2-7; 7 bases align to TRBD2. CDR3 length: 15 amino acids. V was pared by 0 bases and J by 1 base, with 3 bases of the junction left unmatched. Germline V gives CDR1 LGHNA, CDR2 YNFKEQ. CDR3 residues: CASSQEREPSYEQYF. The CDR3, as DNA: TGTGCCAGCAGCCAAGAGCGGGAGCCTTCCTACGAGCAGTACTTC.

J is TRBJ1-1 and V is TRBV18; D gene unclear. This CDR3 has 14 amino acids. The germline CDR1 and CDR2 sequences are KGHSH and LQKENI. Trimming took 1 base from V and 2 from J, leaving 8 bases between them. The CDR3 DNA follows: TGTGCCAGCTCACCACTGGAGGGAAACACTGAAGCTTTCTTT. It is translated as CASSPLEGNTEAFF.